These 21 T cell receptor beta chains were sequenced from one sample in a study of blood T cell repertoires in COVID-19. Assay: immunoSEQ multiplex PCR; the TCRdb copy retains only in-frame clones and omits some. The sample records 200,000 or so clones, 70% to 90% being singletons. The material sequenced was peripheral blood. The receptor set was obtained from a man between 60 and 70 years old with COVID-19, enrolled during active disease.

In this sample, this clone turned up once. The chain couples TRBV28 to TRBJ1-1; unclear D gene. This CDR3 is 14 amino acids long. The germline V gene has CDR1 MDHEN and CDR2 SYDVKM. The germline V and J ends were trimmed by 6 bases and 3 bases, with 14 bases remaining between them. Here the CDR3 reads CASRIAAGDTEAFF. Written as DNA, the CDR3 is TGTGCCAGCAGAATCGCCGCCGGGGACACTGAAGCTTTCTTT.

V is TRBV4-2 and J is TRBJ1-2; 8 bases are a match to TRBD1. This CDR3 has 14 residues. V trimming: 4 bases; J trimming: 8 bases; junction bases outside the gene matches: 9. The germline gives CDR1 LGHNA, CDR2 YNFKEQ. CDR3 amino acids: CASSPEDRVRGYTF. CDR3 nucleotides: TGTGCCAGCAGCCCCGAGGACAGGGTGCGAGGCTACACCTTC.

This rearrangement joins TRBV10-3 to TRBJ2-7; 8 bases match TRBD1. V dropped 5 bases and J dropped 5; count of bases not matched to a gene: 2. Germline V gives CDR1 ENHRY, CDR2 SYGVKD. The length of the CDR3 is 12 residues. CDR3 DNA: TGTGCCATCAGTAAGGACAGGGACGAGCAGTACTTC. It yields the protein CAISKDRDEQYF.

The V call is TRBV27, the J call TRBJ1-2; D is unclear. CDR1 and CDR2 (germline): MNHEY, SMNVEV (reference sequence). The length of the CDR3 is 14 residues. Trimming stripped 3 bases from V and 0 bases from J, with 8 bases between. DNA of the CDR3: TGTGCCAGCAGTTTTTCAGAAGCTAACTATGGCTACACCTTC. It specifies CASSFSEANYGYTF.

The chain has TRBV12-5 and TRBJ2-6; 12 positions agree with TRBD1. The CDR3 has 17 residues. The germline gives CDR1 LGHNT, CDR2 FRNRAP. V lost 5 bases, J lost 4 bases, and 6 bases stayed unmatched. The chain's CDR3 is CASGAGTGGAGANVLTF. In DNA form, the CDR3 reads TGTGCTAGTGGTGCCGGGACAGGGGGCGCCGGGGCCAACGTCCTGACTTTC.

The rearrangement joins TRBV6-6 to TRBJ2-3; D may be TRBD2 (5 bases). V gave up 5 bases and J gave up 1 base, with 7 bases separating them. Germline lookup yields CDR1 MNHNY and CDR2 SVGAGI (reference sequence). The CDR3 totals 13 residues. The CDR3 coding sequence is TGTGCCAGCAGTACGGAGGGCACAGATACGCAGTATTTT. Encoded protein: CASSTEGTDTQYF.

V and J are TRBV4-2 and TRBJ1-1; tentatively, D is TRBD1 (5 bases). The CDR3 has 15 amino acids. The V gene's germline CDR1 is LGHNA and CDR2 YNFKEQ. The germline V and J ends were trimmed by 5 bases and 2 bases, with 15 bases remaining between them. The CDR3 region is CASSFTSDTNTEAFF. DNA for the CDR3: TGTGCCAGCAGCTTCACCTCGGACACCAACACTGAAGCTTTCTTT.

This rearrangement joins TRBV7-2 to TRBJ1-1; 7 bases map to TRBD1. CDR1 and CDR2 (germline): SGHTA, FQGNSA. The length of the CDR3 is 14 residues. Trimming removed 2 bases from V and 5 bases from J; junction bases left unmatched: 5. The CDR3 bases are TGTGCCAGCAGCTTAAGGGGGCGAAGGACTGAAGCTTTCTTT. Encoded protein: CASSLRGRRTEAFF.

This clone appeared a few times. This chain uses TRBV6-6 with TRBJ1-3, with 7 bases fitting TRBD1. V trimming: 4 bases; J trimming: 9 bases; junction bases outside the gene matches: 12. CDR1 and CDR2 from the germline V gene are MNHNY and SVGAGI (reference sequence). This CDR3 has 15 residues. CDR3 amino acids: CASSSGTASRSTIYF. The CDR3 coding sequence is TGTGCCAGCAGTTCCGGGACAGCCTCTCGGAGCACCATATATTTT.

This chain uses TRBV12-3 or TRBV12-4 with TRBJ2-7; possibly TRBD1 for D (5 bases). The V and J ends lost 1 base and 3 bases respectively, with 7 bases between them. This CDR3 is 13 amino acids long. The CDR3 here is CASSLEGRYEQYF. The CDR3 nucleotides are TGTGCCAGCAGTTTAGAGGGGCGCTACGAGCAGTACTTC.

V and J are TRBV5-4 and TRBJ1-5; D possibly corresponds to TRBD1 (5 bases). This CDR3 spans 15 amino acids. Trimming stripped 0 bases from V and 0 bases from J, with 7 bases between. Germline loops: CDR1 SGHNT, CDR2 YYREEE (reference sequence). The CDR3 sequence is CASSLGQGSNQPQHF. CDR3 in DNA: TGTGCCAGCAGCTTGGGGCAGGGTAGCAATCAGCCCCAGCATTTT.

The rearrangement uses TRBV7-3 and TRBJ2-6, with D perhaps matching TRBD1 (5 bases). CDR1 and CDR2 (germline): SGHTA, FQGTGA. This CDR3 spans 16 amino acids. V was cut by 5 bases and J by 2 bases, with 13 bases left in between. The CDR3 loop reads CASSPQSGPGANVLTF. The CDR3 DNA reads TGTGCCAGCAGCCCCCAGTCAGGGCCTGGGGCCAACGTCCTGACTTTC.

The chain links TRBV29-1 to TRBJ1-1, with D tentatively TRBD1 (5 bases). Germline V gene sequence: CDR1 SQVTM, CDR2 ANQGSEA. CDR3 length: 13 residues. The V end was cut by 4 bases, the J end by 1 base, with 10 bases between. In DNA, the CDR3 is TGCAGCGTTGTCCTCAGGGAGAACACTGAAGCTTTCTTT. Encoded protein: CSVVLRENTEAFF.

The chain is built from TRBV7-9 and TRBJ1-1; 8 bases are shared with TRBD1. CDR1 is SEHNR and CDR2 is FQNEAQ in the germline V gene (reference sequence). Losses at the gene ends were 4 bases for V and 1 base for J; bases not matched to a gene: 5. CDR3 length equals 15 residues. CDR3 sequence (DNA): TGTGCCAGCAGCTCATACAGGGGGGCGAACACTGAAGCTTTCTTT. Translating gives CASSSYRGANTEAFF.

The chain couples TRBV27 to TRBJ2-7; maybe TRBD1 (5 bases). The CDR3 totals 13 residues. Germline CDR1 is MNHEY and CDR2 is SMNVEV (reference sequence). V was pared by 2 bases and J by 2 bases, with 7 bases between. This CDR3 reads CASSLATAYEQYF. The CDR3 region has the DNA TGTGCCAGCAGTTTAGCGACAGCCTACGAGCAGTACTTC.

The V gene is TRBV7-9, the J gene TRBJ1-1, with 7 positions matching TRBD1. This CDR3 contains 15 residues. CDR1 is SEHNR, CDR2 FQNEAQ, per germline (reference sequence). V was pared by 5 bases and J by 1 base, with 7 bases of the junction left unmatched. The CDR3: CASSPGQAKNTEAFF. Written as DNA, the CDR3 is TGTGCCAGCAGCCCTGGACAGGCTAAGAACACTGAAGCTTTCTTT.

V and J are TRBV5-4 and TRBJ2-5; a possible D gene is TRBD2 (7 bases). The V end was cut by 0 bases, the J end by 5 bases, with 17 bases between. The germline V gene has CDR1 SGHNT and CDR2 YYREEE (reference sequence). The CDR3 is made up of 16 amino acids. CDR3 loop: CASSLDPGAGGETQYF. The CDR3 nucleotides are TGTGCCAGCAGCTTGGATCCAGGGGCCGGGGGGGAGACCCAGTACTTC.

This clone has a single count. V usage is TRBV4-1 and J usage is TRBJ1-1; a weak D match, TRBD1 (6 bases). The CDR3 is 15 residues long. Trimming shortened V by 0 bases and J by 3 bases, and 11 bases separated the two germline ends. CDR1 and CDR2 (germline): MGHRA, YSYEKL. CDR3 amino acids: CASSQDPYRDTEAFF. Written as DNA, the CDR3 is TGCGCCAGCAGCCAAGATCCCTACAGGGACACTGAAGCTTTCTTT.

This clone has a handful of counts. The gene calls are TRBV6-1 and TRBJ1-5, with 11 bases matching TRBD1. CDR1 is MNHNS and CDR2 is SASEGT in the germline V gene. The length of the CDR3 is 15 residues. Unmatched junction bases numbered 3, after V lost 3 bases and J lost 5 bases. The CDR3 DNA sequence: TGTGCCAGCAGTGAGGGACAGGGGGACCATCAGCCCCAGCATTTT. Its translation: CASSEGQGDHQPQHF.

The gene calls are TRBV5-1 and TRBJ1-2; D not certain. V shed 3 bases and J shed 5 bases, with 14 bases lying between them. The CDR3 spans 14 residues. Germline-derived CDR1 and CDR2 are SGHRS and YFSETQ. This CDR3 reads CASSYRHLGYGYTF. CDR3 nucleotides: TGCGCCAGCAGCTACCGACACCTCGGATATGGCTACACCTTC.

This clone has a handful of counts. This chain joins TRBV2 and TRBJ1-5, with a weak D call TRBD1 (5 bases). The length of the CDR3 is 12 residues. V dropped 6 bases and J dropped 7 bases, with 10 bases sitting between them. Germline assignment: CDR1 SNHLY and CDR2 FYNNEI. The CDR3 reads CASSDNRQPQHF. The CDR3 coding sequence is TGTGCCAGCAGCGACAACAGGCAGCCCCAGCATTTT.